Below are 32 T cell receptor beta chains sequenced from a single sample in a study of prognosis after radiotherapy for stage I lung cancer. With two-round multiplex PCR, TCR beta CDR3 sequences were amplified from genomic DNA. Specific primers for each TRBV and TRBJ gene were what first-round PCR used. TCRdb recomputed calls from the multiplex PCR reads with MiXCR, one row per CDR3 protein. The sample contains 24,000 or so distinct CDR3 sequences, approximately 40% of which appear only once. This material consisted of PBMCs, taken before or after stereotactic body radiation therapy (not recorded which). These receptors were taken from a donor aged 50 or older with non-small cell lung cancer.

By sample fraction, this clonotype is medium-sized (0.01 to 0.1%). The chain has TRBV28 and TRBJ1-6; tentative D call: TRBD1 (6 bases). CDR1 and CDR2 (germline): MDHEN, SYDVKM. The CDR3 runs 13 residues. V was cut by 7 bases and J by 8 bases, with 12 bases left in between. The CDR3 region is CASTPGADSPLHF. In nucleotides, the CDR3 is TGTGCCAGCACGCCGGGGGCAGATTCACCCCTCCACTTT.

The rearrangement links TRBV27 to TRBJ1-2; D is perhaps TRBD1 (5 bases). This CDR3 spans 12 amino acids. V lost 6 bases and J 7 bases, leaving 12 bases between the germline ends. CDR1 is MNHEY, CDR2 SMNVEV, per germline (reference sequence). The CDR3 protein is CASRQGAFGYTF. The CDR3 DNA is TGTGCCAGCAGGCAGGGAGCTTTTGGCTACACCTTC.

The rearrangement uses TRBV5-1 and TRBJ1-2; 7 bases map to TRBD1. V trimming: 7 bases; J trimming: 10 bases; junction bases outside the gene matches: 13. Germline V gives CDR1 SGHRS, CDR2 YFSETQ. This CDR3 region has 13 residues. CDR3 region: CASATGEGIAYTF. The DNA of the CDR3 is TGCGCCAGCGCCACAGGGGAGGGAATTGCCTACACCTTC.

The chain recombines TRBV13 with TRBJ2-7, with 8 positions matching TRBD2. V shed 4 bases and J 2 bases; nucleotides not matched to a gene: 4. The CDR3 has 14 amino acids. Germline CDR1 and CDR2: PRHDT and FYEKMQ (reference sequence). DNA for the CDR3: TGTGCCAGCAGCTCGAGACTAGCGCCCTACGAGCAGTACTTC. It translates to CASSSRLAPYEQYF.

Turning to this clonotype: A read error is likely here: a far larger clone is one base away. This chain links TRBV9 with TRBJ2-5; TRBD1 might be the D (5 bases). The J call is doubtful: the DNA matches TRBJ2-1 better. Germline values: CDR1 SGDLS, CDR2 YYNGEE. The CDR3 covers 15 residues. CDR3 protein: CASSPQAAVRYDQFF. The CDR3 nucleotides read TGTGCCAGCAGCCCACAGGCTGCCGTGCGCTATGATCAGTTCTTC.

This clonotype was recorded only once. This likely stems from a read error, as it lies one base from a far larger clone. The genes are TRBV7-9 and TRBJ2-3; TRBD1 is a possible D gene (6 bases). CDR1 is SEHNR and CDR2 is FQNEAQ in the germline V gene (reference sequence). This CDR3 has 17 amino acids. V was cut by 2 bases and J by 2 bases, with 17 bases left in between. DNA of the CDR3: TGTGCCAGCAGCTTACCCCAGGGGCTCGGGGTCACAGATACGCAGTATTTT. Residues: CASSLPQGLGVTDTQYF.

This clonotype came up many times. V gene TRBV27 combines with J gene TRBJ1-5; TRBD1 aligns across 8 bases. Germline V gives CDR1 MNHEY, CDR2 SMNVEV (reference sequence). V shed 5 bases and J 1 base; nucleotides not matched to a gene: 10. This CDR3 has 17 amino acids. The CDR3: CASSRTPDRGSNQPQHF. DNA for the CDR3: TGTGCCAGCAGTCGGACCCCCGACAGGGGAAGCAATCAGCCCCAGCATTTT.

This clonotype was picked up many times. The V and J genes are TRBV12-3 or TRBV12-4 and TRBJ2-1; 7 bases agree with TRBD2. After removal of 3 bases from V and 2 bases from J, the junction contained 7 bases not matched to a gene. The CDR3 contains 16 residues. The CDR3, as DNA: TGTGCCAGCAGTTTCCAGCGGGGTTGGGCCTACAATGAGCAGTTCTTC. Translation: CASSFQRGWAYNEQFF.

This clonotype was seen at least ten times. The chain recombines TRBV5-1 with TRBJ1-1; D gene ambiguous. Per the germline V gene, CDR1 is SGHRS and CDR2 is YFSETQ. The germline V and J ends were trimmed by 3 bases and 0 bases, with 12 bases remaining between them. The CDR3 is made up of 15 amino acids. The DNA for the CDR3 is TGCGCCAGCAGCTCAAACCCGCAGATGAACACTGAAGCTTTCTTT. Encoded protein: CASSSNPQMNTEAFF. Full variable domain (rest looked up from reference TRBV5-1 and TRBJ1-1): KAGVTQTPRYLIKTRGQQVTLSCSPISGHRSVSWYQQTPGQGLQFLFEYFSETQRNKGNFPGRFSGRQFSNSRSEMNVSTLELGDSALYLCASSSNPQMNTEAFFGQGTRLTVV.

As concerns this clonotype: A far larger clone is off by one base, so a read error is likely. This chain connects TRBV6-4 to TRBJ2-5; D gene uncertain. The V and J ends lost 7 bases and 7 bases respectively, with 13 bases between them. The germline gives CDR1 MRHNA, CDR2 SNTAGT. CDR3 length: 12 residues. The CDR3 reads CASNSMVGTQYF. In DNA, the CDR3 is TGTGCCAGCAACTCCATGGTCGGGACCCAGTACTTC.

There are many counts of this clonotype. The V gene is TRBV2, the J gene TRBJ2-7; D is possibly TRBD2 (6 bases). Deletions cut 7 bases from V and 2 bases from J, with 15 bases between. CDR1 is SNHLY and CDR2 is FYNNEI in the germline V gene. CDR3 length equals 14 residues. CDR3 DNA sequence: TGTGCCAGCACTTACGGGACTCTTGCCTACGAGCAGTACTTC. Translation: CASTYGTLAYEQYF.

Notes on this clonotype: Because the CDR3 is missing its conserved closing phenylalanine or tryptophan, this is likely a read error. This sequence joins TRBV7-2 and TRBJ2-1; no reliable D call. This CDR3 is 12 amino acids long. Trimming removed 3 bases from V and 12 bases from J, with 12 bases in between. CDR1 is SGHTA, CDR2 FQGNSA, per germline. The CDR3 spells CASSFKGNRQFL. The CDR3, as DNA: TGTGCCAGCAGCTTCAAAGGGAATCGGCAGTTCCTC.

Of note for this clonotype: Germline is not matched at one junction end, which may reflect a read error. This chain connects TRBV6-1 to TRBJ2-1, with a weak D call TRBD2 (6 bases). The CDR3 length is 14 residues. Looked up from germline, CDR1 is MNHNS and CDR2 is SASEGT. CDR3: CASSGGVAVIEHFF. DNA of the CDR3: TGTGCCAGCAGTGGGGGGGTGGCGGTCATTGAGCATTTCTTC.

A remark on this clonotype: The junction shows a germline mismatch at one end, possibly a read error. DNA for the CDR3: TGTGCCACCAGTGACGCCGCACAGGGCTCTGAAAAACCGTTTTTT. Its protein product is CATSDAAQGSEKPFF. The rearrangement links TRBV24-1 to TRBJ1-4; a possible D gene is TRBD1 (6 bases). The germline V gene encodes CDR1 KGHDR and CDR2 SFDVKD. The CDR3 is 15 amino acids.

This clonotype was observed many times. V is TRBV5-6 and J is TRBJ2-3, with 15 positions matching TRBD2. Trimming cost V 7 bases and J 0 bases; bases outside gene matches: 12. Germline V lookup: CDR1 SGHDT, CDR2 YYEEEE. This CDR3 is built from 19 residues. As DNA, the CDR3 is TGTGCCAGCGGTTACCCCGGACTAGCGGGAGGGCTTAGCACAGATACGCAGTATTTT. Its translation: CASGYPGLAGGLSTDTQYF.

The rearrangement links TRBV6-2 or TRBV6-3 to TRBJ2-3; D perhaps matches TRBD1 (5 bases). The germline gives CDR1 MNHEY, CDR2 SVGEGT. V lost 2 bases, J lost 0 bases, and 18 bases lay in between. The CDR3 sequence is 18 residues long. CDR3 amino acids: CASSYPIRTGSSTDTQYF. Here the CDR3 DNA reads TGTGCCAGCAGTTACCCAATTAGAACAGGTTCCAGCACAGATACGCAGTATTTT.

A single count supports this clonotype. The chain uses TRBV20-1 and TRBJ2-7; the match to TRBD1 covers 7 bases. After removal of 4 bases from V and 3 bases from J, the junction contained 9 bases not matched to a gene. The CDR3 totals 14 residues. The V gene's germline CDR1 is DFQATT and CDR2 SNEGSKA (reference sequence). CDR3 sequence: CSAIPGTVVYEQYF. The CDR3 nucleotides are TGCAGTGCTATCCCCGGGACAGTCGTCTACGAGCAGTACTTC.

This chain uses TRBV9 with TRBJ2-7, with no clear D. CDR3 length equals 15 residues. The V gene lost 7 bases and the J gene lost 2 bases, with 19 bases spanning the gap. CDR1 SGDLS and CDR2 YYNGEE come from the germline V gene. The CDR3 loop reads CASGWTGTDTYEQYF. CDR3 sequence (DNA): TGTGCCAGCGGCTGGACCGGTACAGACACCTACGAGCAGTACTTC.

This clonotype was detected ten times or more. V gene TRBV6-9 combines with J gene TRBJ2-2; D remains ambiguous. Germline V gives CDR1 MNHGY, CDR2 SVAAGI. The CDR3 runs 17 residues. V lost 4 bases, J lost 0 bases, and 15 bases lay in between. DNA for the CDR3: TGTGCCAGCAGTTCCGGACGGAGACTCGCGAACACCGGGGAGCTGTTTTTT. Protein product: CASSSGRRLANTGELFF.

The chain couples TRBV15 to TRBJ2-3; TRBD1 or TRBD2 may be the D gene (5 bases each). Germline loops: CDR1 LNHNV, CDR2 YYDKDF (reference sequence). Trimming left V 4 bases short and J 2 bases short, with 10 bases between. CDR3 size: 14 residues. The CDR3 coding sequence is TGTGCCACCAGCACAGGGACGGCCACAGATACGCAGTATTTT. Residues: CATSTGTATDTQYF.

This clonotype was detected ten times or more. The V gene is TRBV24-1, the J gene TRBJ1-5; tentative D call: TRBD1 (5 bases). Germline loops: CDR1 KGHDR, CDR2 SFDVKD. V gave up 3 bases and J gave up 3 bases, with 8 bases separating them. This CDR3 is 14 amino acids long. In nucleotides, the CDR3 is TGTGCCACCAGTGATGGGGGGTTCAATCAGCCCCAGCATTTT. Its protein is CATSDGGFNQPQHF.

This clonotype has at least ten counts. This chain joins TRBV11-1 and TRBJ2-2; TRBD1 matches at 9 bases. The CDR3 is made up of 16 amino acids. Losses at the gene ends were 5 bases for V and 4 bases for J; bases not matched to a gene: 8. Germline V gene sequence: CDR1 SGHAT, CDR2 FQDESV (reference sequence). The CDR3: CASSRRDRDFTGELFF. The CDR3 bases are TGTGCCAGCAGCCGAAGGGACAGGGATTTCACCGGGGAGCTGTTTTTT. Looking up the rest from reference TRBV11-1 and TRBJ2-2 gives the full variable domain: EAEVAQSPRYKITEKSQAVAFWCDPISGHATLYWYRQILGQGPELLVQFQDESVVDDSQLPKDRFSAERLKGVDSTLKIQPAELGDSAMYLCASSRRDRDFTGELFFGEGSRLTVL.

This clonotype was recorded only once. A read error is the likely source, as a far larger clone sits one nucleotide away. V is TRBV6-4 and J is TRBJ2-7, with D tentatively TRBD1 (6 bases). The CDR3 contains 14 residues. Deletions cut 8 bases from V and 2 bases from J, with 16 bases between. Germline V lookup: CDR1 MRHNA, CDR2 SNTAGT. CDR3 loop: CASRVGHGAYEQYF. CDR3 nucleotides: TGTGCCAGCCGCGTGGGACACGGGGCCTACGAGCAGTACTTC.

By sample share, this clonotype is medium-sized. This chain links TRBV6-1 with TRBJ2-1; 12 positions agree with TRBD2. Trimming removed 3 bases from V and 1 base from J; junction bases left unmatched: 4. There are 17 residues in the CDR3. CDR1 is MNHNS, CDR2 SASEGT, per germline. The CDR3 loop is CASSDPSGRGSYNEQFF. The CDR3 region has the DNA TGTGCCAGCAGTGATCCTAGCGGGAGGGGATCCTACAATGAGCAGTTCTTC.

This clonotype is classed as medium-sized. The chain couples TRBV6-1 to TRBJ2-1; TRBD2 is a possible D gene (5 bases). Germline lookup yields CDR1 MNHNS and CDR2 SASEGT. The germline V and J ends were trimmed by 11 bases and 10 bases, with 12 bases remaining between them. The length of the CDR3 is 10 residues. The CDR3 here is CAAARREQFF. For the CDR3, the DNA is TGTGCCGCCGCGAGGAGGGAGCAGTTCTTC.

This clonotype was seen repeatedly, ten times or more. CDR3 nucleotide sequence: TGTGCCAGCAGCCAAGGCCTCATGAGTGACTACACCTTC. This codes for CASSQGLMSDYTF. The V and J genes are TRBV3-1 and TRBJ1-2; D remains unclear. Germline V lookup: CDR1 LGHDT, CDR2 YNNKEL (reference sequence). The CDR3 is 13 amino acids. The germline V and J ends were trimmed by 1 base and 10 bases, with 13 bases remaining between them.

This clonotype was detected ten times or more. A clone one base away is much larger, so this may be a read error. V is TRBV20-1 and J is TRBJ2-7; D gene uncertain. The V and J ends lost 1 base and 9 bases respectively, with 10 bases between them. Germline V gives CDR1 DFQATT, CDR2 SNEGSKA (reference sequence). The CDR3 consists of 11 residues. The chain's CDR3 is CSARGGEGQYF. The CDR3 DNA follows: TGCAGTGCTAGAGGTGGGGAAGGGCAGTACTTC.

Sample share makes this clonotype medium-sized. CDR3 nucleotide sequence: TGCAGTGCTAGACAAAGGGGGTCTGGCCGGTACGAGCAGTACTTC. This gives the protein CSARQRGSGRYEQYF. The chain has TRBV20-1 and TRBJ2-7; a weak D match, TRBD1 (6 bases). V lost 2 bases to trimming and J lost 4 bases, with 18 bases between them. Germline CDR1 reads DFQATT; CDR2 reads SNEGSKA (reference sequence). CDR3 length: 15 amino acids.

In its sample, this clonotype was seen many times. The gene calls are TRBV7-2 and TRBJ1-5; D remains ambiguous. The CDR3 length is 16 residues. Trimming stripped 3 bases from V and 5 bases from J, with 17 bases between. Looked up from germline, CDR1 is SGHTA and CDR2 is FQGNSA. The CDR3 protein is CASSLLQWASDQPQHF. In nucleotides, the CDR3 is TGTGCCAGCAGCTTGTTACAGTGGGCCTCGGATCAGCCCCAGCATTTT.

This clonotype was detected ten times or more. The chain joins TRBV5-4 to TRBJ1-1; 8 bases match TRBD1. This CDR3 is 14 amino acids long. V dropped 4 bases and J dropped 6; count of bases not matched to a gene: 8. Per germline, CDR1 SGHNT and CDR2 YYREEE (reference sequence). For the CDR3, the DNA is TGTGCCAGCAGCACTCCGGACAGGGCAGCTGAAGCTTTCTTT. Residues: CASSTPDRAAEAFF. Variable domain in full (rest from reference TRBV5-4 and TRBJ1-1): ETGVTQSPTHLIKTRGQQVTLRCSSQSGHNTVSWYQQALGQGPQFIFQYYREEENGRGNFPPRFSGLQFPNYSSELNVNALELDDSALYLCASSTPDRAAEAFFGQGTRLTVV.

V gene TRBV19 combines with J gene TRBJ2-1; tentative D call: TRBD1 (6 bases). V lost 1 base to trimming and J lost 5 bases, with 15 bases between them. The CDR3 extends over 16 amino acids. The germline CDR1 and CDR2 sequences are LNHDA and SQIVND (reference sequence). DNA of the CDR3: TGTGCCAGTAGTATAGTGGGGACATGGTATAACAATGAGCAGTTCTTC. Its translation: CASSIVGTWYNNEQFF.

This clonotype was observed at least ten times. The chain carries TRBV6-2 or TRBV6-3 and TRBJ1-5; D is perhaps TRBD1 (5 bases). Trimming left V 2 bases short and J 4 bases short, with 12 bases between. Germline assignment: CDR1 MNHEY and CDR2 SVGEGT. The CDR3 is made up of 15 amino acids. The CDR3: CASSYRGSQNQPQHF. The CDR3 DNA is TGTGCCAGCAGTTACCGGGGGAGCCAGAATCAGCCCCAGCATTTT.